This TCR beta chain was retrieved from a study of T-cell reconstitution after alpha-beta-depleted transplantation in children (dated by TCRdb to 2016 to 2017). Background on the whole study: Using TCR repertoire profiling, the study followed T-cell immune reconstitution in a quantitative way in children after TCRalphabeta/CD19-depleted allogeneic hematopoietic cell transplantation. The paper as a whole reports these results and caveats: In some patients, high TCRbeta diversity at day 60 was attributed to recipient T cells and intrathymic progenitors that had survived conditioning. The apparently early alphabetaT-cell count recovery about two months after transplant was reportedly dependent on only several hundred rapidly expanded clones derived from non-depleted graft cells. Over the following months the frequencies of hyperexpanded clones went down, and after one year T-cell counts and TCRbeta diversity were mostly credited to newly produced T cells.

This sample's treatment or condition label indicates: allogeneic hematopoietic cell transplantation with graft depleted of TCRalphabeta T cells and CD19 B cells. TCRalphabeta/CD19-depleted allogeneic hematopoietic cell grafts were given to the transplant recipients, all of whom were children. This clonotype was observed a few times. Its antigen is still unknown. There are no base qualities to consult, and no much larger clone falls within one base. Including the terminal cysteine and phenylalanine, the CDR3 comprises 16 residues. Here the CDR3 DNA is all that survives: 48 bases in frame from base 1. V sheds 4 bases and J sheds 0 bases, leaving 13 bases between their ends. The germline V gene specifies MNHNS as CDR1 and SASEGT as CDR2. The library was built by means of PCR. The run used an Illumina HiSeq 2500. To normalize quantification of the TCRbeta repertoire, the TCR libraries were built with molecular barcoding that relied on unique molecular identifiers. The public reads were run again by TCRdb, first through fastp at Q25 and then through MiXCR, and only productive beta chains were kept. Every CDR3 protein is listed once, alongside the most common genes and DNA of its rows. Across this sample there are approximately 430,000 distinct CDR3 sequences, with 15% to 20% seen only once. The ten largest clones represent approximately 29% of the sample.

Sequences were derived from PBMCs, mostly from graft donor cells, sampled 360 days after TCRalphabeta/CD19-depleted stem cell transplant. The receptor comes from a boy under two years old who had a stem cell transplant for Wiskott-Aldrich syndrome, so the T cells may come from the graft donor. The V gene is TRBV6-1 and the J gene is TRBJ2-4, with no confident D gene call. The CDR3 reads as follows: CASSVTATLAKNIQYF. The sequenced DNA: TGTGCCAGCAGTGTAACAGCGACCTTAGCCAAAAACATTCAGTACTTC.